Each of the 32 T cell receptor beta chains below was sequenced from the same sample in a study of T cells in Graves' hyperthyroidism and ophthalmopathy. Regions amplified from RNA transcripts were the TCR beta CDR3 regions. The TCR CDR3 first-round RT-PCR relied on the HTBI primer set. Each CDR3 protein is one row after TCRdb ran MiXCR on the multiplex PCR reads. The data contain hundreds of thousands of distinct CDR3 sequences, about 20% of them singletons. The source material was blood. These receptors were obtained from a man younger than 45 with Graves' ophthalmopathy.

A few counts support this clonotype. This chain connects TRBV19 to TRBJ2-5, with a weak D call TRBD1 (6 bases). Germline loops: CDR1 LNHDA, CDR2 SQIVND (reference sequence). Trimming pared 4 bases from V and 1 base from J, leaving 13 bases between. The CDR3 is 15 residues long. CDR3 sequence: CASSKAGTIQETQYF. In DNA, the CDR3 is TGTGCCAGTAGTAAGGCCGGGACAATCCAAGAGACCCAGTACTTC.

This chain joins TRBV5-1 and TRBJ2-7, with D perhaps assigned TRBD1 or TRBD2 (6 bases each). The CDR3 spans 17 residues. The V end lost 4 bases, the J end lost 3 bases, and 23 bases lay between the germline ends. Germline CDR1 is SGHRS and CDR2 is YFSETQ. CDR3 coding DNA: TGCGCCAGCAGCCCGGGGGCGGGACACCTAATCCTCTACGAGCAGTACTTC. Amino acids: CASSPGAGHLILYEQYF.

The chain carries TRBV6-1 and TRBJ2-7; TRBD1 is a possible D gene (6 bases). Germline assignment: CDR1 MNHNS and CDR2 SASEGT. Trimming removed 6 bases at V and 4 bases at J, with 19 bases between. The CDR3 length is 15 residues. In nucleotides, the CDR3 is TGTGCCAGCAGCCCAGGCCGGGACGGGACATACGAGCAGTACTTC. Translation: CASSPGRDGTYEQYF.

The V call is TRBV20-1, the J call TRBJ1-4; possible D gene TRBD1, 5 bases. V lost 2 bases and J 11 bases, leaving 27 bases between the germline ends. The CDR3 is 17 residues long. Germline V CDR1 and CDR2: DFQATT, SNEGSKA (reference sequence). This CDR3 is CSARPSLGGGVQTKLFF. The CDR3 coding sequence is TGCAGTGCTAGACCCTCTCTAGGCGGGGGGGTCCAAACGAAACTGTTTTTT.

The V gene is TRBV19, the J gene TRBJ1-5; 9 bases map to TRBD1. The V gene's germline CDR1 is LNHDA and CDR2 SQIVND (reference sequence). The V and J ends lost 5 bases and 5 bases, in that order; junction bases with no gene match: 1. CDR3 length equals 13 residues. CDR3 nucleotide sequence: TGTGCCAGTAGTTGGGACAGGGATCAGCCCCAGCATTTT. Translation gives CASSWDRDQPQHF.

This clonotype was detected a few times. This rearrangement joins TRBV18 to TRBJ1-2, with D unclear. With 3 bases removed from V and 4 bases from J, the gap between germline ends came to 12 bases. There are 14 residues in the CDR3. Germline-derived CDR1 and CDR2 are KGHSH and LQKENI. CDR3 residues: CASSPEAISYGYTF. The CDR3 DNA reads as TGTGCCAGCTCACCGGAGGCTATTAGCTATGGCTACACCTTC.

This chain connects TRBV29-1 to TRBJ1-1; tentative D call: TRBD1 (5 bases). This CDR3 is 13 amino acids long. The V gene's germline CDR1 is SQVTM and CDR2 ANQGSEA. The V end was cut by 7 bases, the J end by 0 bases, with 12 bases between. CDR3 nucleotides: TGCAGCGGAAGACAGTTGATGAACACTGAAGCTTTCTTT. Translated: CSGRQLMNTEAFF.

This clonotype was counted at least ten times. The chain couples TRBV7-9 to TRBJ1-2; 7 positions agree with TRBD1. Germline values: CDR1 SEHNR, CDR2 FQNEAQ (reference sequence). The CDR3 spans 15 residues. J was trimmed by 2 bases and V by 3 bases; bases with no gene match: 6. The CDR3 sequence is CASSLSGGPNYGYTF. CDR3 DNA sequence: TGTGCCAGCAGCTTGTCAGGGGGACCCAACTATGGCTACACCTTC.

This clonotype was seen at least ten times. The V and J genes are TRBV20-1 and TRBJ2-1, with TRBD2 matching over 10 bases. Germline loops: CDR1 DFQATT, CDR2 SNEGSKA (reference sequence). This CDR3 has 15 amino acids. V lost 7 bases, J lost 7 bases, and 13 bases stayed unmatched. The CDR3 sequence is CSVQKGTSVTNEQFF. CDR3 DNA: TGCAGTGTTCAAAAGGGGACTAGCGTTACGAATGAGCAGTTCTTC.

The sample holds many counts of this clonotype. This rearrangement joins TRBV28 to TRBJ2-7; D perhaps matches TRBD1 (5 bases). CDR3 length: 13 residues. Germline assignment: CDR1 MDHEN and CDR2 SYDVKM. The V end was cut by 4 bases, the J end by 3 bases, with 10 bases between. CDR3 sequence: CASSSQGGYEQYF. The CDR3 nucleotides read TGTGCCAGCAGTTCCCAGGGTGGCTACGAGCAGTACTTC.

This clonotype has just a few counts. This chain connects TRBV18 to TRBJ2-7; 7 bases map to TRBD2. This CDR3 comprises 14 residues. Germline V gives CDR1 KGHSH, CDR2 LQKENI. The junction had 5 bases not matched to a gene; V was cut back by 1 base and J by 5 bases. For the CDR3, the DNA is TGTGCCAGCTCACCACTTGGGGGAGGGGACGAGCAGTACTTC. Its translation is CASSPLGGGDEQYF.

Many counts were recorded for this clonotype. The V gene is TRBV28, the J gene TRBJ2-7; 8 bases are shared with TRBD2. The CDR3 length is 15 residues. Germline loops: CDR1 MDHEN, CDR2 SYDVKM. Trimming at V came to 5 bases and at J to 7 bases, leaving 13 bases not matched to a gene. The CDR3 is CASSPPQRELREQYF. The DNA of the CDR3 is TGTGCCAGCAGTCCCCCTCAGCGGGAGTTAAGGGAGCAGTACTTC.

This clonotype turned up a few times. The genes are TRBV5-1 and TRBJ2-2; D remains ambiguous. In germline, CDR1 is SGHRS, CDR2 YFSETQ. The V and J ends lost 7 bases and 4 bases respectively, with 17 bases between them. The CDR3 covers 15 residues. The CDR3 DNA is TGCGCCAGCCGGTCTTCCCTGGGAAGCACCGGGGAGCTGTTTTTT. Its protein product is CASRSSLGSTGELFF.

The chain joins TRBV12-3 or TRBV12-4 to TRBJ1-6; D not certain. The CDR3 spans 14 residues. Trimming left V 2 bases short and J 7 bases short, with 9 bases between. In DNA, the CDR3 is TGTGCCAGCAGTTTATTGGACGTAAATTCACCCCTCCACTTT. Translating it yields CASSLLDVNSPLHF.

This rearrangement joins TRBV10-2 to TRBJ1-2, with D perhaps matching TRBD1 (5 bases). Between the trimmed V and J ends, which lost 3 bases and 7 bases, there was a span of 18 bases. CDR3 length equals 15 residues. Germline CDR1 WSHSY, CDR2 SAAADI. CDR3: CASSDLRQGVTGYTF. The CDR3 nucleotides are TGCGCCAGCAGTGATTTGAGGCAGGGAGTAACTGGCTACACCTTC.

This clonotype was seen a handful of times. This chain links TRBV12-3 or TRBV12-4 with TRBJ2-2; 8 bases fit TRBD2. The CDR3 extends over 15 amino acids. J was trimmed by 7 bases and V by 7 bases; bases with no gene match: 11. The CDR3 region has the DNA TGTGCCAGCAAATCTAGCGGGTCGGGGAGCGGGGAGCTGTTTTTT. Translating gives CASKSSGSGSGELFF.

This clonotype was detected a few times. V is TRBV5-1 and J is TRBJ1-2, with 9 bases lining up with TRBD1. The CDR3 runs 14 residues. Germline loops: CDR1 SGHRS, CDR2 YFSETQ. Unmatched junction bases numbered 9, after V lost 4 bases and J lost 8 bases. The CDR3 DNA reads TGCGCCAGCAGCCCTACTCGACAGGGGGGAGGCTACACCTTC. Encoded protein: CASSPTRQGGGYTF.

This clonotype was seen many times. V is TRBV9 and J is TRBJ2-7, with 7 bases that match TRBD2. Unmatched junction bases numbered 5, after V lost 1 base and J lost 1 base. Germline CDR1 reads SGDLS; CDR2 reads YYNGEE. The CDR3 length is 15 residues. CDR3 loop: CASSVSGDPSYEQYF. The CDR3, as DNA: TGTGCCAGCAGCGTAAGCGGGGACCCTTCCTACGAGCAGTACTTC.

Concerning this clonotype itself: It may be a read error: a sequence one base away is much more abundant. V gene TRBV28 combines with J gene TRBJ2-7, with D uncertain. From germline, CDR1 is MDHEN and CDR2 SYDVKM. This CDR3 comprises 15 residues. DNA for the CDR3: TGTGCCAACAGTTTATCCCCGCACCTAAGGACCGAGCAGTACTTC. This sequence encodes CANSLSPHLRTEQYF.

V is TRBV20-1 and J is TRBJ2-1; possible D gene TRBD1, 6 bases. CDR1 is DFQATT, CDR2 SNEGSKA, per germline (reference sequence). The CDR3 contains 17 residues. Trimming took off 6 bases at V and 0 bases at J, with 21 bases between the two ends. CDR3 bases: TGCAGTGCCAGGCAGGGGCTGAGAAATAGCTCCTACAATGAGCAGTTCTTC. As protein: CSARQGLRNSSYNEQFF.

This clonotype was counted a few times. V usage is TRBV7-9 and J usage is TRBJ2-3; 7 positions match TRBD2. Germline CDR1 and CDR2: SEHNR and FQNEAQ (reference sequence). The CDR3 spans 19 residues. After removal of 1 base from V and 0 bases from J, the junction contained 13 bases not matched to a gene. CDR3 DNA: TGTGCCAGCAGCTTAGGGTCGAGCGGGGCGGGAGTAAGCACAGATACGCAGTATTTT. This sequence encodes CASSLGSSGAGVSTDTQYF.

This clonotype turned up a few times. The genes are TRBV24-1 and TRBJ2-7; 8 bases line up with TRBD1. CDR3 size: 11 residues. Trimming at V came to 9 bases and at J to 3 bases, leaving 0 bases not matched to a gene. Germline V gene data show CDR1 as KGHDR and CDR2 as SFDVKD. CDR3: CATGTGYEQYF. The DNA for the CDR3 is TGTGCCACCGGGACAGGCTACGAGCAGTACTTC.

The chain employs TRBV24-1 and TRBJ2-7; D not resolved. The ends were cut back, 0 bases at V and 3 bases at J, with 14 bases in the middle. Germline CDR1 reads KGHDR; CDR2 reads SFDVKD. This CDR3 spans 16 amino acids. DNA of the CDR3: TGTGCCACCAGTGATTTGCCCCCCCCAGGCCTCTACGAGCAGTACTTC. Amino acid sequence: CATSDLPPPGLYEQYF.

This clonotype was seen a few times. The chain joins TRBV19 to TRBJ2-4, with TRBD1 matching over 7 bases. This CDR3 spans 14 amino acids. J was trimmed by 8 bases and V by 7 bases; bases with no gene match: 11. Looked up from germline, CDR1 is LNHDA and CDR2 is SQIVND (reference sequence). CDR3 coding DNA: TGTGCCAGTACGAGTCCGGGACAGCTGGACATTCAGTACTTC. It codes for CASTSPGQLDIQYF.

The V call is TRBV10-3, the J call TRBJ2-3, with D perhaps being TRBD1 or TRBD2 (5 bases each). This CDR3 contains 15 residues. CDR1 ENHRY and CDR2 SYGVKD come from the germline V gene. V lost 11 bases and J 4 bases, leaving 22 bases between the germline ends. DNA of the CDR3: TGTGCCGTAGGGGACCCCGACGATTCATCAGATACGCAGTATTTT. Encoded protein: CAVGDPDDSSDTQYF.

This clonotype was detected many times. The CDR3 reads CSATLTYGYTF. The CDR3 nucleotides are TGCAGTGCTACCCTTACCTATGGCTACACCTTC. The V gene is TRBV20-1, the J gene TRBJ1-2; D ambiguous. The CDR3 length is 11 residues. V lost 4 bases, J lost 4 bases, and 7 bases lay in between. Germline V CDR1 and CDR2: DFQATT, SNEGSKA (reference sequence).

In this sample, this clonotype turned up a few times. The chain is built from TRBV4-2 and TRBJ1-6; D is ambiguous. The V end was cut by 0 bases, the J end by 4 bases, with 13 bases between. This CDR3 spans 17 amino acids. Per germline, CDR1 LGHNA and CDR2 YNFKEQ. The CDR3 here is CASSQEFNWGYNSPLHF. The DNA for the CDR3 is TGTGCCAGCAGCCAAGAGTTCAACTGGGGTTATAATTCACCCCTCCACTTT.

This clonotype has a count of ten or more. At one end, the junction sequence differs from germline, possibly due to a read error. The gene calls are TRBV5-1 and TRBJ2-7, with TRBD1 matching 9 bases. Germline CDR1 and CDR2: SGHRS and YFSETQ. The CDR3 extends over 14 amino acids. The CDR3 protein is CASSLGQGIYEQYF. The CDR3 DNA reads TGTGCCAGCAGCTTAGGACAGGGGATCTACGAGCAGTACTTC.

The rearrangement links TRBV5-1 to TRBJ1-1; D gene unclear. V gave up 4 bases and J gave up 0 bases, with 13 bases separating them. The length of the CDR3 is 15 residues. Looked up from germline, CDR1 is SGHRS and CDR2 is YFSETQ. For the CDR3, the DNA is TGCGCCAGCAGCGGGGTCGCGGGCCTGAACACTGAAGCTTTCTTT. Protein product: CASSGVAGLNTEAFF.

This clonotype was detected only a few times. This chain joins TRBV7-9 and TRBJ1-4; 7 bases fit TRBD1. V was clipped by 1 base and J by 7 bases; unmatched bases: 6. The germline V gene has CDR1 SEHNR and CDR2 FQNEAQ (reference sequence). The CDR3 loop spans 15 amino acids. CDR3 sequence: CASSLGRGRFEKLFF. The CDR3 DNA follows: TGTGCCAGCAGCTTAGGGAGGGGGCGTTTTGAAAAACTGTTTTTT.

This clonotype was observed at least ten times. The gene calls are TRBV7-6 and TRBJ1-1, with D uncertain. Per the germline V gene, CDR1 is SGHVS and CDR2 is FNYEAQ. This CDR3 comprises 14 residues. V dropped 1 base and J dropped 4 bases, with 10 bases sitting between them. CDR3 nucleotides: TGTGCCAGCAGCTTAGGGTCTTGGGGCACTGAAGCTTTCTTT. Translation: CASSLGSWGTEAFF.

This clonotype appeared a few times. The J gene is TRBJ2-1, the V gene TRBV10-2, with 15 bases lining up with TRBD2. Germline V gene sequence: CDR1 WSHSY, CDR2 SAAADI. Trimming removed 6 bases from V and 8 bases from J; junction bases left unmatched: 11. The CDR3 consists of 17 residues. CDR3 sequence (DNA): TGCGCCAGCAGCCGGATTCCGGGACTAGCGGGAGGCCATGAGCAGTTCTTC. Translation: CASSRIPGLAGGHEQFF.